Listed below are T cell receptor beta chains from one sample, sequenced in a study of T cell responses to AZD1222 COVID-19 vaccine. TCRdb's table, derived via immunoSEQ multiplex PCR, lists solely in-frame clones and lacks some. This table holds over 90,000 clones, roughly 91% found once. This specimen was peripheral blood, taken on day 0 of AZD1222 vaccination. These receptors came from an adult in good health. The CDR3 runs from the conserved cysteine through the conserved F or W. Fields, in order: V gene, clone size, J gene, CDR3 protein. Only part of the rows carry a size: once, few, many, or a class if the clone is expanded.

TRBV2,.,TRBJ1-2,CASRRDREDGYTF
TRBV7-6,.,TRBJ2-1,CASSPTTGVLQPYNEQFF
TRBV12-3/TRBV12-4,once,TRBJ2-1,CASSPPPSNEQFF
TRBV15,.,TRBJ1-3,CATSRDIVGGPGNTIYF
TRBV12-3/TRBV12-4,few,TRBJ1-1,CASSFFSREAFF
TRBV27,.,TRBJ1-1,CASSLTRGNTEAFF
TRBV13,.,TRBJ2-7,CASSYKSPGLASEQYF
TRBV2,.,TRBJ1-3,CASRRQDHSGNTIYF
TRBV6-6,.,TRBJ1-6,CASSYPAPGSPLHF
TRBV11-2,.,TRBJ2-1,CASSPGSRRDNEQFF
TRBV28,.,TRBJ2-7,CASRTEGQGFREQYF
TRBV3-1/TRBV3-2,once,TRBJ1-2,CASSQAGGADYGYTF
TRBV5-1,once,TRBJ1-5,CASSQGSNQPQHF